This entry lists 20 T cell receptor beta chains sequenced from one sample in a study of molecular identifiers for immune sequencing clone quantification. TCRdb processed the PCR reads anew with MiXCR; each CDR3 protein has one entry. The profile shows hundreds of thousands of distinct CDR3 sequences, about a fifth of them singletons. Sequencing input: naive CD8+ T cells from blood, with Jurkat cell RNA spiked in. Described subset: FACS-sorted CD8+CD4-CCR7+CD45RA+ naive T cells. These receptors originate from a human donor in good health. Some libraries in this study had Jurkat cell RNA spiked in.

About this clonotype itself: A read error may be the cause here, since a much bigger clone is one base away. CDR3 sequence: CASNVRPEPDTQYF. The CDR3, as DNA: TGTGCCAGCAACGTAAGACCCGAACCAGATACGCAGTATTTT. This chain uses TRBV3-1 with TRBJ2-3; no firm D call. CDR1 and CDR2 (germline): LGHDT, YNNKEL (reference sequence). Trimming pared 7 bases from V and 4 bases from J, leaving 15 bases between. The CDR3 covers 14 residues.

This clonotype was picked up many times. The gene calls are TRBV7-6 and TRBJ1-1, with TRBD1 matching over 7 bases. V was pared by 4 bases and J by 2 bases, with 7 bases of the junction left unmatched. The CDR3 consists of 15 residues. From germline, CDR1 is SGHVS and CDR2 FNYEAQ. CDR3 nucleotide sequence: TGTGCCAGCAGCTACAACAGGGGAATCAACACTGAAGCTTTCTTT. It is translated as CASSYNRGINTEAFF.

This clonotype was recorded many times. The CDR3 reads CASSYPGQGHYEQYF. DNA of the CDR3: TGTGCCAGCAGTTACCCAGGACAGGGGCACTACGAGCAGTACTTC. This chain links TRBV6-2 or TRBV6-3 with TRBJ2-7; 9 nucleotides match TRBD1. This CDR3 has 15 amino acids. J was trimmed by 3 bases and V by 2 bases; bases with no gene match: 5. The germline V gene encodes CDR1 MNHEY and CDR2 SVGEGT.

As concerns this clonotype: It may be a read error: a sequence one base away is much more abundant. The chain is built from TRBV11-2 and TRBJ2-3; tentatively, D is TRBD1 (5 bases). Trimming stripped 6 bases from V and 2 bases from J, with 9 bases between. CDR1 is SGHAT and CDR2 is FQNNGV in the germline V gene. The CDR3 runs to 13 residues. This chain's CDR3 is CASSGHNTDTQYF. For the CDR3, the DNA is TGTGCCAGCAGTGGACACAACACAGATACGCAGTATTTT.

This clonotype was counted a few times. V and J are TRBV4-3 and TRBJ2-5; D is perhaps TRBD1 (6 bases). Trimming stripped 0 bases from V and 2 bases from J, with 22 bases between. This CDR3 contains 19 residues. Germline-derived CDR1 and CDR2 are LGHNA and YSLEER. CDR3 amino acids: CASSQEAGAGSQPQETQYF. The CDR3 nucleotides are TGCGCCAGCAGCCAAGAGGCAGGGGCTGGGTCCCAACCACAAGAGACCCAGTACTTC.

J is TRBJ1-5 and V is TRBV13; D is undetermined. Germline V gene data show CDR1 as PRHDT and CDR2 as FYEKMQ (reference sequence). The CDR3 runs 14 residues. Trimming shortened V by 3 bases and J by 1 base, and 7 bases separated the two germline ends. CDR3 sequence: CASSLGWSNQPQHF. CDR3 nucleotides: TGTGCCAGCAGCTTGGGGTGGAGCAATCAGCCCCAGCATTTT. Filled out from reference TRBV13 and TRBJ1-5, the complete variable domain reads AAGVIQSPRHLIKEKRETATLKCYPIPRHDTVYWYQQGPGQDPQFLISFYEKMQSDKGSIPDRFSAQQFSDYHSELNMSSLELGDSALYFCASSLGWSNQPQHFGDGTRLSIL.

This clonotype came up a few times. The rearrangement uses TRBV2 and TRBJ2-3; 9 nucleotides agree with TRBD1. The CDR3 runs to 15 residues. Germline-derived CDR1 and CDR2 are SNHLY and FYNNEI. V shed 6 bases and J 5 bases; nucleotides not matched to a gene: 9. CDR3 loop: CASRDDRGTEDTQYF. The CDR3 region has the DNA TGTGCCAGCAGAGATGACAGGGGGACCGAAGATACGCAGTATTTT.

With regard to this clonotype: A much larger clone lies one base from this, so it may be a read error. The chain has TRBV19 and TRBJ1-5; D is unresolved. The CDR3 length is 13 residues. Germline assignment: CDR1 LNHDA and CDR2 SQIVND (reference sequence). Between the trimmed V and J ends, which lost 5 bases and 4 bases, there was a span of 9 bases. CDR3 nucleotide sequence: TGTGCCAGTAGTGTCTCGGTGAATCAGCCCCAGCATTTT. This encodes CASSVSVNQPQHF.

This clonotype appeared many times. The chain has TRBV2 and TRBJ2-4; 13 bases match TRBD2. Unmatched junction bases numbered 6, after V lost 5 bases and J lost 8 bases. Germline-derived CDR1 and CDR2 are SNHLY and FYNNEI. The CDR3 loop spans 15 amino acids. The CDR3 DNA reads TGTGCCAGCAGTACCGGACTAGCGGGAGTTGACATTCAGTACTTC. This encodes CASSTGLAGVDIQYF. The whole variable domain, filled in from reference TRBV2 and TRBJ2-4, reads EPEVTQTPSHQVTQMGQEVILRCVPISNHLYFYWYRQILGQKVEFLVSFYNNEISEKSEIFDDQFSVERPDGSNFTLKIRSTKLEDSAMYFCASSTGLAGVDIQYFGAGTRLSVL.

A note on this clonotype: At one end, the junction sequence differs from germline, possibly due to a read error. This chain's CDR3 is CASSYSSTGIGDTDAQYF. The CDR3 bases are TGTGCCAGCAGTTACTCGAGTACGGGGATAGGAGACACAGATGCGCAGTATTTT. This chain uses TRBV6-5 with TRBJ2-3, with D tentatively TRBD2 (5 bases). The CDR3 totals 18 residues. Germline loops: CDR1 MNHEY, CDR2 SVGAGI.

This clonotype was found a few times. The J gene is TRBJ1-4, the V gene TRBV4-3; a weak D match, TRBD1 (5 bases). Trimming cost V 0 bases and J 8 bases, with 25 bases left between them. The CDR3 totals 19 residues. Per the germline V gene, CDR1 is LGHNA and CDR2 is YSLEER. CDR3 amino acids: CASSQDDVRRQGLLEKLFF. In DNA form, the CDR3 reads TGCGCCAGCAGCCAAGACGATGTGCGGCGGCAGGGTCTACTCGAAAAACTGTTTTTT.

In this sample, this clonotype turned up many times. V gene TRBV19 combines with J gene TRBJ2-7; either TRBD1 or TRBD2 may supply D (5 bases each). The V end was cut by 5 bases, the J end by 3 bases, with 17 bases between. This CDR3 comprises 15 residues. The germline CDR1 and CDR2 sequences are LNHDA and SQIVND (reference sequence). The DNA for the CDR3 is TGTGCCAGTAGTCTAGCATGGGACGGAGACTACGAGCAGTACTTC. Amino acids: CASSLAWDGDYEQYF.

This clonotype has a single count. Since a much larger clone is just one base distant, this may be a read error. The chain joins TRBV6-1 to TRBJ2-3; the match to TRBD2 covers 7 bases. The CDR3 contains 15 residues. The germline CDR1 and CDR2 sequences are MNHNS and SASEGT. Trimming cost V 4 bases and J 4 bases; bases outside gene matches: 8. CDR3 DNA sequence: TGTGCCAGCAGTGGACTAGCTCAGTCGTCAGATACGCAGTATTTT. Residues: CASSGLAQSSDTQYF.

This clonotype was observed a few times. The V gene is TRBV5-4, the J gene TRBJ2-2; possibly TRBD2 for D (6 bases). Trimming removed 2 bases from V and 1 base from J, with 9 bases in between. The CDR3 is 15 amino acids. The V gene's germline CDR1 is SGHNT and CDR2 YYREEE (reference sequence). The CDR3 bases are TGTGCCAGCAGCTTAACTAGCTTGAACACCGGGGAGCTGTTTTTT. As protein: CASSLTSLNTGELFF.

This clonotype was counted only a few times. This chain uses TRBV6-2 or TRBV6-3 with TRBJ1-1; D is possibly TRBD1 (5 bases). The CDR3 totals 13 residues. Germline CDR1 is MNHEY and CDR2 is SVGEGT. Deletions cut 5 bases from V and 6 bases from J, with 13 bases between. The CDR3 spells CASSHRTLAEAFF. The CDR3, as DNA: TGTGCCAGCAGTCACAGGACGTTGGCTGAAGCTTTCTTT.

The rearrangement uses TRBV20-1 and TRBJ1-4; D is unresolved. The V end lost 5 bases, the J end lost 0 bases, and 10 bases lay between the germline ends. Germline loops: CDR1 DFQATT, CDR2 SNEGSKA (reference sequence). The CDR3 is 14 residues long. CDR3: CSAVRVSTNEKLFF. CDR3 nucleotides: TGCAGTGCTGTCCGGGTGTCAACTAATGAAAAACTGTTTTTT.

A note on this clonotype: Just one base apart from a much larger clone, this may be a read error. Written as DNA, the CDR3 is TGTGCCAGCAGCACCGACTCCCGAGGAGTGACCCAGTTCTTC. Protein: CASSTDSRGVTQFF. J is TRBJ2-1 and V is TRBV7-9; D is unclear. This CDR3 region has 14 residues. V was shortened by 5 bases and J by 13 bases, with 21 bases between the two germline ends. CDR1 is SEHNR, CDR2 FQNEAQ, per germline (reference sequence).

Details on this clonotype: A much larger clone differs by one base, so this may be a read error. V and J are TRBV19 and TRBJ2-3; either TRBD1 or TRBD2 may supply D (5 bases each). V lost 4 bases to trimming and J lost 3 bases, with 14 bases between them. The CDR3 contains 15 residues. CDR1 is LNHDA and CDR2 is SQIVND in the germline V gene (reference sequence). The CDR3: CASSKRGGGTDTQYF. The CDR3 nucleotides read TGTGCCAGTAGTAAACGGGGCGGTGGGACAGATACGCAGTATTTT. Combining the CDR3 with reference TRBV19 and TRBJ2-3 gives the whole variable domain DGGITQSPKYLFRKEGQNVTLSCEQNLNHDAMYWYRQDPGQGLRLIYYSQIVNDFQKGDIAEGYSVSREKKESFPLTVTSAQKNPTAFYLCASSKRGGGTDTQYFGPGTRLTVL.

This chain uses TRBV10-1 with TRBJ2-7; either TRBD1 or TRBD2 may fit D (5 bases each). V dropped 5 bases and J dropped 7 bases, with 15 bases sitting between them. The CDR3 is made up of 13 amino acids. Germline CDR1 reads WNHNN; CDR2 reads SYGVQD (reference sequence). The CDR3 loop is CASSLGAGQEQYF. CDR3 DNA: TGCGCCAGCAGTCTCGGGGCAGGGCAAGAGCAGTACTTC.

Ten or more counts support this clonotype. The chain joins TRBV19 to TRBJ2-7; a possible D gene is TRBD1 (6 bases). Trimming shortened V by 11 bases and J by 2 bases, and 13 bases separated the two germline ends. Germline loops: CDR1 LNHDA, CDR2 SQIVND (reference sequence). The CDR3 length is 12 residues. The DNA for the CDR3 is TGTGCCTCGGCAGGGGACGCCTACGAGCAGTACTTC. Protein sequence: CASAGDAYEQYF.